This T cell receptor beta chain derives from a study of CD8 T cells in Susac syndrome. Study findings and constraints: The study conceded that relatively few individuals underwent its TCR sequencing and HLA analysis.

Sequencing of TCR beta was performed on blood CD8+ T cells and on blood CD4+ T cells. With 3 bases removed from V and 0 bases from J, the gap between germline ends came to 6 bases. The CDR3 consists of 14 residues. This clonotype was detected a few times. Antigen: not known. Reverse transcription of roughly 0.45 to 1 ug RNA used random hexamers. An immunoSEQ multiplex PCR amplified TCR beta CDR3 over 54 Vbeta and 13 Jbeta. From the immunoSEQ multiplex PCR reads, TCRdb called clonotypes with MiXCR, one entry per CDR3 protein. This table has about 300,000 distinct CDR3 sequences, 65% to 90% appearing once.

The sequencing input was CD8+ T cells from PBMCs. The receptor was derived from a human donor with multiple sclerosis. The genes are TRBV12-3 or TRBV12-4 and TRBJ2-4, with TRBD2 as a possible D gene (6 bases). DNA for the CDR3: TGTGCCAGCAGTTTGGGACTAGCCAAAAACATTCAGTACTTC. Protein: CASSLGLAKNIQYF.